The 29 T cell receptor beta chains in this list originate from one sample, sequenced in a study of shared clonotypes between healthy human individuals. The method was immunoSEQ multiplex PCR; TCRdb's version includes in-frame clones alone and lacks a portion of them. The sample yields some 1,600,000 clones, 95% to 99% seen once. The sequencing sample was made of naive CD4+ T cells sorted from blood. The subset was: CD45RA+ positively selected. These receptors were collected from a man aged 25 to 45 in good health.

In the case of this clone: The sample contains more than one DNA sequence encoding this CDR3. The chain links TRBV5-1 to TRBJ2-1, with D perhaps matching TRBD2 (6 bases). The CDR3 extends over 15 amino acids. The ends were cut back, 2 bases at V and 1 base at J, with 10 bases in the middle. Germline V CDR1 and CDR2: SGHRS, YFSETQ. Here the CDR3 reads CASSLRDSSYNEQFF. The CDR3 nucleotides are TGCGCCAGCAGCTTACGGGACTCTTCCTACAATGAGCAGTTCTTC.

The chain uses TRBV5-1 and TRBJ2-1; the D call may be TRBD1 or TRBD2 (6 bases each). The V and J ends lost 0 bases and 8 bases respectively, with 15 bases between them. The length of the CDR3 is 15 residues. Germline values: CDR1 SGHRS, CDR2 YFSETQ. DNA for the CDR3: TGCGCCAGCAGCTTGGAGGGGGGTCCCTGGGATGAGCAGTTCTTC. Translation gives CASSLEGGPWDEQFF.

The CDR3 region is CASSPERGFMNTEAFF. The CDR3 DNA reads TGTGCCAGCAGCCCCGAGAGAGGTTTCATGAACACTGAAGCTTTCTTT. The chain is built from TRBV9 and TRBJ1-1; no clear D. The germline V and J ends were trimmed by 4 bases and 0 bases, with 16 bases remaining between them. The CDR3 sequence is 16 residues long. CDR1 and CDR2 from the germline V gene are SGDLS and YYNGEE.

The chain has TRBV6-1 and TRBJ2-3; D perhaps matches TRBD1 (5 bases). V lost 8 bases, J lost 4 bases, and 10 bases lay in between. This CDR3 is 12 amino acids long. The germline V gene has CDR1 MNHNS and CDR2 SASEGT. CDR3 protein: CASGLGADTQYF. The CDR3 DNA reads as TGTGCCAGCGGTTTAGGGGCAGATACGCAGTATTTT.

The genes are TRBV5-4 and TRBJ2-7; tentatively, D is TRBD2 (5 bases). V lost 3 bases to trimming and J lost 0 bases, with 10 bases between them. The CDR3 is 14 residues long. Germline V gene sequence: CDR1 SGHNT, CDR2 YYREEE (reference sequence). CDR3: CASSSDLLSYEQYF. CDR3 DNA sequence: TGTGCCAGCAGCTCGGACTTACTCTCCTACGAGCAGTACTTC.

The J gene is TRBJ1-1, the V gene TRBV18; tentatively, D is TRBD1 (5 bases). The CDR3 runs to 12 residues. Germline lookup yields CDR1 KGHSH and CDR2 LQKENI. The ends were cut back, 2 bases at V and 7 bases at J, with 8 bases in the middle. The CDR3, as DNA: TGTGCCAGCTCACCAGGGGGATATGAAGCTTTCTTT. Protein: CASSPGGYEAFF.

The genes are TRBV5-4 and TRBJ1-2; D is undetermined. This CDR3 is 13 amino acids long. V was cut by 2 bases and J by 4 bases, with 9 bases left in between. The germline gives CDR1 SGHNT, CDR2 YYREEE (reference sequence). The CDR3 protein is CASSFRGFYGYTF. The CDR3, as DNA: TGTGCCAGCAGCTTCCGGGGATTCTATGGCTACACCTTC.

Points on this clone: In the same sample, other DNA sequences code for this CDR3. The J gene is TRBJ2-1, the V gene TRBV18, with D possibly TRBD2 on 5 matching bases. Germline-derived CDR1 and CDR2 are KGHSH and LQKENI. V lost 3 bases, J lost 4 bases, and 13 bases lay in between. CDR3 length: 15 amino acids. The CDR3 sequence is CASSPLAVSYNEQFF. In nucleotides, the CDR3 is TGTGCCAGCTCACCCCTAGCAGTTAGTTACAATGAGCAGTTCTTC.

The rearrangement uses TRBV28 and TRBJ2-5, with a possible D match to TRBD2 (5 bases). In germline, CDR1 is MDHEN, CDR2 SYDVKM. CDR3 length: 16 amino acids. The V and J ends lost 5 bases and 4 bases respectively, with 20 bases between them. This CDR3 is CASSVPHVPGRETQYF. CDR3 sequence (DNA): TGTGCCAGCAGTGTCCCCCACGTCCCTGGGAGAGAGACCCAGTACTTC.

The genes are TRBV5-4 and TRBJ2-2, with D possibly matching TRBD2 (6 bases). The CDR3 runs 15 residues. The germline gives CDR1 SGHNT, CDR2 YYREEE (reference sequence). V was shortened by 3 bases and J by 5 bases, with 14 bases between the two germline ends. In DNA form, the CDR3 reads TGTGCCAGCAGCTCATCGGGACTGGAAACCGGGGAGCTGTTTTTT. As protein: CASSSSGLETGELFF.

The chain recombines TRBV28 with TRBJ1-1, with D uncertain. This CDR3 is 13 amino acids long. Looked up from germline, CDR1 is MDHEN and CDR2 is SYDVKM. Trimming removed 5 bases at V and 6 bases at J, with 13 bases between. In DNA, the CDR3 is TGTGCCAGCAGTCCCTATCCCCAACCTGAAGCTTTCTTT. This encodes CASSPYPQPEAFF.

The V call is TRBV2, the J call TRBJ2-1, with D possibly TRBD1 on 6 matching bases. Trimming stripped 1 base from V and 11 bases from J, with 9 bases between. The length of the CDR3 is 12 residues. The germline CDR1 and CDR2 sequences are SNHLY and FYNNEI. This CDR3 is CASSEGGQKQFF. The CDR3 region has the DNA TGTGCCAGCAGTGAAGGAGGACAGAAGCAGTTCTTC.

The chain combines TRBV10-3 with TRBJ1-4, with TRBD1 matching over 9 bases. CDR1 is ENHRY and CDR2 is SYGVKD in the germline V gene. J lost 5 bases, V lost 7 bases, and 8 bases had no gene match. The CDR3 consists of 15 residues. The CDR3 is CAIKRQGGPNEKLFF. CDR3 in DNA: TGTGCCATCAAGAGACAGGGGGGGCCCAATGAAAAACTGTTTTTT.

The chain has TRBV9 and TRBJ2-1, with 9 positions matching TRBD1. The germline V gene has CDR1 SGDLS and CDR2 YYNGEE. This CDR3 is 16 amino acids long. V shed 0 bases, J shed 2 bases, and the junction held 3 bases outside the gene matches. The CDR3, as DNA: TGTGCCAGCAGCGTAGGGAGACAGGGGGCCTACAATGAGCAGTTCTTC. Translation gives CASSVGRQGAYNEQFF.

The chain joins TRBV5-1 to TRBJ2-7, with 10 bases aligning to TRBD1. V shed 3 bases, J shed 5 bases, and the junction held 11 bases outside the gene matches. This CDR3 has 16 amino acids. Germline-derived CDR1 and CDR2 are SGHRS and YFSETQ. In DNA, the CDR3 is TGCGCCAGCAGCTCGATGCCGGGACAGGGGCCCCACGAGCAGTACTTC. Translated: CASSSMPGQGPHEQYF. The variable domain in full, with the rest retrieved from reference TRBV5-1 and TRBJ2-7, is KAGVTQTPRYLIKTRGQQVTLSCSPISGHRSVSWYQQTPGQGLQFLFEYFSETQRNKGNFPGRFSGRQFSNSRSEMNVSTLELGDSALYLCASSSMPGQGPHEQYFGPGTRLTVT.

The gene calls are TRBV6-1 and TRBJ2-1, with 11 bases matching TRBD2. The V gene end was trimmed by 10 bases and the J gene end by 6 bases; junction bases not matched to a gene: 11. In germline, CDR1 is MNHNS, CDR2 SASEGT. This CDR3 has 15 amino acids. CDR3 coding DNA: TGTGCCACCCTTCCTAGCGGGAGGTCCCTCAATGAGCAGTTCTTC. It encodes CATLPSGRSLNEQFF.

The chain uses TRBV5-4 and TRBJ2-5; perhaps TRBD2 as D (6 bases). Germline-derived CDR1 and CDR2 are SGHNT and YYREEE (reference sequence). V lost 4 bases and J lost 5, with 15 bases in between. CDR3 length: 14 amino acids. The CDR3 nucleotides read TGTGCCAGCAGCCGAGCGGGCCGCCGGGAGACCCAGTACTTC. Translation: CASSRAGRRETQYF.

V gene TRBV5-4 combines with J gene TRBJ2-5, with TRBD2 identical over 8 bases. The CDR3 totals 15 residues. CDR1 is SGHNT and CDR2 is YYREEE in the germline V gene (reference sequence). V lost 1 base and J lost 5; bases outside the gene matches: 7. The CDR3 sequence is CASSLTGGPFETQYF. CDR3 bases: TGTGCCAGCAGCTTGACGGGAGGGCCTTTCGAGACCCAGTACTTC.

The chain recombines TRBV27 with TRBJ2-2; D might be TRBD2 (6 bases). Germline V CDR1 and CDR2: MNHEY, SMNVEV (reference sequence). The CDR3 extends over 15 amino acids. V lost 6 bases to trimming and J lost 4 bases, with 15 bases between them. The CDR3 bases are TGTGCCAGCAGGGATGGGACTGGGCGCACCGGGGAGCTGTTTTTT. It is translated as CASRDGTGRTGELFF.

DNA of the CDR3: TGCGCCAGCAGCATCCGACTAGCGGGTTACAATGAGCAGTTCTTC. Its translation is CASSIRLAGYNEQFF. V is TRBV5-1 and J is TRBJ2-1; 10 bases map to TRBD2. The CDR3 runs to 15 residues. Germline V gene data show CDR1 as SGHRS and CDR2 as YFSETQ. The J segment lost 4 bases and the V segment lost 4 bases, leaving 5 bases of the junction unmatched.

The chain uses TRBV19 and TRBJ2-4, with 7 bases that match TRBD2. Germline CDR1 reads LNHDA; CDR2 reads SQIVND (reference sequence). This CDR3 comprises 17 residues. V shed 4 bases, J shed 3 bases, and the junction held 12 bases outside the gene matches. CDR3 coding DNA: TGTGCCAGTAGTAACCCTCTCACTAGCGAGGACAAAAACATTCAGTACTTC. It is translated as CASSNPLTSEDKNIQYF.

The genes are TRBV13 and TRBJ1-4; perhaps TRBD1 as D (5 bases). The CDR3 is made up of 14 amino acids. Trimming stripped 9 bases from V and 6 bases from J, with 17 bases between. The germline gives CDR1 PRHDT, CDR2 FYEKMQ (reference sequence). The DNA of the CDR3 is TGTGCCAGTACCAAGAGGGAGGGGCATGAAAAACTGTTTTTT. As protein: CASTKREGHEKLFF.

This clone showed up just once. The rearrangement links TRBV30 to TRBJ1-4, with D uncertain. CDR3 length: 12 amino acids. Between the trimmed V and J ends, which lost 0 bases and 8 bases, there was a span of 7 bases. The germline V gene has CDR1 GTSNPN and CDR2 SVGIG (reference sequence). The CDR3 DNA reads TGTGCCTGGAGTGTACGTAGGGAAAAACTGTTTTTT. Translated: CAWSVRREKLFF.

This sequence joins TRBV5-1 and TRBJ2-5, with unresolved D. CDR1 and CDR2 from the germline V gene are SGHRS and YFSETQ. V gave up 2 bases and J gave up 5 bases, with 7 bases separating them. The CDR3 contains 12 residues. The CDR3 DNA reads TGCGCCAGCAGCTTCGGACGGGAGACCCAGTACTTC. Its protein product is CASSFGRETQYF.

The chain employs TRBV30 and TRBJ1-1; D is possibly TRBD1 (6 bases). V was cut by 0 bases and J by 4 bases, with 15 bases left in between. The CDR3 is 15 amino acids. Germline-derived CDR1 and CDR2 are GTSNPN and SVGIG (reference sequence). CDR3 nucleotides: TGTGCCTGGAGTGTTCGCGGTCCGGGGGCCACTGAAGCTTTCTTT. Protein sequence: CAWSVRGPGATEAFF.

This sequence joins TRBV5-4 and TRBJ1-5; possibly TRBD1 for D (6 bases). Germline V lookup: CDR1 SGHNT, CDR2 YYREEE (reference sequence). The germline V and J ends were trimmed by 1 base and 6 bases, with 17 bases remaining between them. The CDR3 length is 16 residues. The CDR3 DNA is TGTGCCAGCAGCTTGCGGCACAGGGATCAAACTCAGCCCCAGCATTTT. Its translation: CASSLRHRDQTQPQHF.

V gene TRBV18 combines with J gene TRBJ2-1; possibly TRBD2 for D (5 bases). CDR3 size: 16 residues. Looked up from germline, CDR1 is KGHSH and CDR2 is LQKENI. V lost 3 bases, J lost 7 bases, and 19 bases lay in between. Here the CDR3 reads CASSPGPKPPGNEQFF. The CDR3 region has the DNA TGTGCCAGCTCACCTGGACCGAAGCCCCCGGGGAATGAGCAGTTCTTC.

The gene calls are TRBV7-8 and TRBJ1-4, with TRBD1 as a possible D gene (5 bases). V lost 5 bases, J lost 3 bases, and 13 bases lay in between. CDR3 length: 15 amino acids. Germline CDR1 and CDR2: SGHVS and FQNEAQ. DNA for the CDR3: TGTGCCAGCAGCATAGGTTTAGGGGCTAATGAAAAACTGTTTTTT. Amino acids: CASSIGLGANEKLFF.

Comments on this clone: The sample holds other DNA sequences that translate to the same CDR3. This rearrangement joins TRBV11-2 to TRBJ2-3; D unclear. The CDR3 contains 13 residues. Trimming shortened V by 5 bases and J by 4 bases, and 10 bases separated the two germline ends. CDR1 is SGHAT, CDR2 FQNNGV, per germline. The CDR3 loop reads CASSPPGADTQYF. CDR3 nucleotide sequence: TGTGCCAGCAGCCCCCCTGGGGCAGATACGCAGTATTTT.